This TCR beta chain was captured in a study of OX40 agonist ivuxolimab in advanced cancers. Turning to the study itself: Participants averaged approximately 61 years of age (range 23 to 79) and were 75% to 90% male. The study, taken as a whole, reports: Near-lowest levels of clonal expansion characterized partial responders at 0.1-3.0 mg/kg. Compared with CD4+, CD8+ T cells on average had more expanded clones.

Comment on this clone: The target antigen is unknown.

Assay: immunoSEQ multiplex PCR; the TCRdb copy retains only in-frame clones and omits some. The sample carries about 27,000 clones, around 85% recorded once. The receptor's source is an adult with an advanced solid tumor such as melanoma, head and neck, liver or kidney cancer. The starting material was CD4+ or CD8+ T cells sorted from blood, obtained in a trial of the OX40 agonist ivuxolimab.

CDR3: CASSLRGYFTSTDTQYF. The DNA for the CDR3 is TGTGCCAGCAGCCTCAGGGGGTATTTTACTAGCACAGATACGCAGTATTTT. This sequence joins TRBV7-2 and TRBJ2-3, with 7 bases lining up with TRBD1. Germline V gives CDR1 SGHTA, CDR2 FQGNSA. CDR3 length: 17 residues. Unmatched junction bases numbered 11, after V lost 5 bases and J lost 0 bases.